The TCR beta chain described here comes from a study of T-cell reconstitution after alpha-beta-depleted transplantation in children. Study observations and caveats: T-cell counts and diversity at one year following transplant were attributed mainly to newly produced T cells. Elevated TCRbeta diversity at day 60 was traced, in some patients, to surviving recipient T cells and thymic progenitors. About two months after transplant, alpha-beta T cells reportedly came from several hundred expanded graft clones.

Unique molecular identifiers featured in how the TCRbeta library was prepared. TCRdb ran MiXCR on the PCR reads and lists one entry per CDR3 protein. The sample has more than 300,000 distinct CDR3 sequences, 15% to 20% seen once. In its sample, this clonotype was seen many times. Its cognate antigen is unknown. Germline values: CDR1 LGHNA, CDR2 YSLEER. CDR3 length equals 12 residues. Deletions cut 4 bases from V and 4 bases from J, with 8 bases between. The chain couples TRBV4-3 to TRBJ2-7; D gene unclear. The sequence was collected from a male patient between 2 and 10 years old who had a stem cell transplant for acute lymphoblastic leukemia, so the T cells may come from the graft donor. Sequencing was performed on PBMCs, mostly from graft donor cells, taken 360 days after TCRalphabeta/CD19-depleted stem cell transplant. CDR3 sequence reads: CASSPNFYEQYF. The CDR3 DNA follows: TGCGCCAGCAGCCCCAATTTTTACGAGCAGTACTTC.